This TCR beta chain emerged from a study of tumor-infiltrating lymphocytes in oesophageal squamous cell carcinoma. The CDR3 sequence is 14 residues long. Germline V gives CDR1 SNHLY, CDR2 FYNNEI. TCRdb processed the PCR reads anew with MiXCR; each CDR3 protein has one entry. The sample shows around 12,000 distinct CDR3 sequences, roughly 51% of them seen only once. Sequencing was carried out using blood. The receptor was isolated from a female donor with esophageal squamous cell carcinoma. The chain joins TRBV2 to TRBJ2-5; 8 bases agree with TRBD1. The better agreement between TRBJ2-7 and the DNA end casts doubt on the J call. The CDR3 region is CASSAGTGTYEQYF. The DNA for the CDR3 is TGTGCCAGCAGTGCCGGGACAGGAACCTACGAGCAGTACTTC.